Below are 24 T cell receptor beta chains sequenced from a single sample in a study of cytomegalovirus exposure and HLA in healthy donors. In the PCR, 60 Vbeta and 13 Jbeta primers were used. Sequencing used immunoSEQ multiplex PCR; TCRdb keeps in-frame clones, though not all of them. This sample yields hundreds of thousands of clones, of which 77% are seen a single time; roughly 2.5% belongs to the top ten. Sequenced sample: PBMCs. The origin of the receptors is a woman aged 60-70 years in good health and CMV-seropositive.

This chain's CDR3 is CASSKIQGNQGELFF. The CDR3 coding sequence is TGTGCCAGCAGCAAGATACAGGGTAACCAAGGGGAACTGTTTTTT. The genes are TRBV5-4 and TRBJ1-4, with D possibly being TRBD1 (6 bases). Germline lookup yields CDR1 SGHNT and CDR2 YYREEE (reference sequence). The V end was cut by 4 bases, the J end by 12 bases, with 22 bases between. The CDR3 consists of 15 residues.

This clone was seen only a few times. This chain links TRBV7-2 with TRBJ1-1, with D unclear. This CDR3 is built from 14 residues. CDR1 and CDR2 from the germline V gene are SGHTA and FQGNSA. Trimming cost V 5 bases and J 1 base, with 11 bases left between them. For the CDR3, the DNA is TGTGCCAGCAGCCCTTGGCCGGGGAACACTGAAGCTTTCTTT. This codes for CASSPWPGNTEAFF. The full variable domain, rest sourced from reference TRBV7-2 and TRBJ1-1, is GAGVSQSPSNKVTEKGKDVELRCDPISGHTALYWYRQSLGQGLEFLIYFQGNSAPDKSGLPSDRFSAERTGGSVSTLTIQRTQQEDSAVYLCASSPWPGNTEAFFGQGTRLTVV.

The chain recombines TRBV5-4 with TRBJ1-1; D unclear. Trimming took 0 bases from V and 2 from J, leaving 11 bases between them. Germline V gene data show CDR1 as SGHNT and CDR2 as YYREEE (reference sequence). The CDR3 covers 15 residues. The CDR3 region has the DNA TGTGCCAGCAGCTTGGGCGGGCACTTTAACACTGAAGCTTTCTTT. Protein product: CASSLGGHFNTEAFF.

The V gene is TRBV19, the J gene TRBJ1-5; 9 positions match TRBD1. Germline V CDR1 and CDR2: LNHDA, SQIVND (reference sequence). J gave up 4 bases and V 6 bases, and 4 bases lay outside the gene matches. This CDR3 spans 14 amino acids. The CDR3 nucleotides are TGTGCCAGTAGGGGACAGGGTAAGAATCAGCCCCAGCATTTT. Amino acids: CASRGQGKNQPQHF.

J is TRBJ2-4 and V is TRBV6-1, with D possibly matching TRBD2 (6 bases). V was pared by 10 bases and J by 6 bases, with 19 bases between. Germline CDR1 reads MNHNS; CDR2 reads SASEGT. The CDR3 runs to 14 residues. CDR3 amino acids: CATKLGGPGNIQYF. In DNA, the CDR3 is TGTGCCACCAAACTCGGAGGGCCAGGAAACATTCAGTACTTC.

The chain links TRBV6-1 to TRBJ2-7; the D gene is possibly TRBD1 (6 bases). Germline CDR1 is MNHNS and CDR2 is SASEGT. This CDR3 comprises 16 residues. With 1 base removed from V and 1 base from J, the gap between germline ends came to 14 bases. The CDR3 nucleotides read TGTGCCAGCAGTGAAGAAGGGGGATCGAGTTCCTACGAGCAGTACTTC. Its translation: CASSEEGGSSSYEQYF.

The gene calls are TRBV18 and TRBJ2-1; TRBD2 might be the D (5 bases). The ends were cut back, 7 bases at V and 1 base at J, with 8 bases in the middle. The CDR3 is 13 amino acids. Germline CDR1 reads KGHSH; CDR2 reads LQKENI. CDR3 region: CASCRGSYNEQFF. CDR3 in DNA: TGTGCCAGCTGCCGGGGTTCCTACAATGAGCAGTTCTTC.

V gene TRBV27 combines with J gene TRBJ1-5, with a weak D call TRBD1 (6 bases). The CDR3 covers 16 residues. CDR1 and CDR2 from the germline V gene are MNHEY and SMNVEV (reference sequence). Trimming shortened V by 6 bases and J by 1 base, and 16 bases separated the two germline ends. The CDR3 here is CASSFNRVSSNQPQHF. CDR3 DNA sequence: TGTGCCAGCAGCTTCAACAGGGTTTCAAGCAATCAGCCCCAGCATTTT.

The gene calls are TRBV6-5 and TRBJ2-2, with TRBD2 as a possible D gene (5 bases). The CDR3 contains 14 residues. Germline V gene lookup returns CDR1 MNHEY and CDR2 SVGAGI. V gave up 8 bases and J gave up 0 bases, with 10 bases separating them. CDR3 loop: CASRRIPNTGELFF. In DNA, the CDR3 is TGTGCCAGCCGGAGGATTCCGAACACCGGGGAGCTGTTTTTT.

The chain has TRBV27 and TRBJ1-1; D is unclear. Per germline, CDR1 MNHEY and CDR2 SMNVEV (reference sequence). The CDR3 contains 16 residues. The V end lost 9 bases, the J end lost 1 base, and 21 bases lay between the germline ends. Here the CDR3 reads CASRLALRGGNTEAFF. Here the CDR3 DNA reads TGTGCCAGTAGACTCGCCCTACGGGGAGGGAACACTGAAGCTTTCTTT.

The chain couples TRBV30 to TRBJ2-3; D possibly corresponds to TRBD1 (6 bases). The V gene lost 2 bases and the J gene lost 3 bases, with 12 bases spanning the gap. The CDR3 runs to 14 residues. CDR1 is GTSNPN and CDR2 is SVGIG in the germline V gene (reference sequence). The CDR3 reads CAWSRLRGTDTQYF. The CDR3 region has the DNA TGTGCCTGGAGTCGGTTGAGGGGGACAGATACGCAGTATTTT.

The rearrangement links TRBV5-1 to TRBJ2-7; TRBD1 agrees at 10 bases. The germline gives CDR1 SGHRS, CDR2 YFSETQ. Trimming removed 7 bases from V and 3 bases from J; junction bases left unmatched: 10. The CDR3 length is 15 residues. In nucleotides, the CDR3 is TGCGCCAGCGGACAGGGGGGCTCCTATAACTACGAGCAGTACTTC. Its translation is CASGQGGSYNYEQYF.

The chain employs TRBV15 and TRBJ2-7, with TRBD1 matching over 7 bases. Per the germline V gene, CDR1 is LNHNV and CDR2 is YYDKDF (reference sequence). The CDR3 totals 15 residues. V lost 2 bases and J lost 4; bases outside the gene matches: 8. In nucleotides, the CDR3 is TGTGCCACCAGCAGATCGACAGGGTGGGAGTACGAGCAGTACTTC. Protein sequence: CATSRSTGWEYEQYF.

The chain carries TRBV6-4 and TRBJ2-1; the D is unclear. The V gene's germline CDR1 is MRHNA and CDR2 SNTAGT. The CDR3 contains 13 residues. Trimming took off 3 bases at V and 5 bases at J, with 8 bases between the two ends. As DNA, the CDR3 is TGTGCCAGCAGTGAAATATCTAACAATGAGCAGTTCTTC. It translates to CASSEISNNEQFF.

The chain links TRBV2 to TRBJ1-4; TRBD1 agrees at 7 bases. The CDR3 extends over 16 amino acids. V shed 6 bases, J shed 8 bases, and the junction held 15 bases outside the gene matches. CDR1 SNHLY and CDR2 FYNNEI come from the germline V gene. The CDR3 sequence is CASSSRGGRGDEKLFF. The CDR3 bases are TGTGCCAGCAGCTCCCGAGGGGGCAGGGGAGACGAAAAACTGTTTTTT.

This clone was detected only a few times. The chain is built from TRBV6-1 and TRBJ2-7, with 9 bases that match TRBD1. The CDR3 length is 14 residues. Germline trimming cut 6 bases from V and 7 bases from J; bases unmatched to any gene: 10. Germline V gene lookup returns CDR1 MNHNS and CDR2 SASEGT. The chain's CDR3 is CASSAGQGPREQYF. Written as DNA, the CDR3 is TGTGCCAGCAGCGCGGGACAGGGCCCTCGGGAGCAGTACTTC.

The chain has TRBV30 and TRBJ1-5; 8 bases align to TRBD1. The CDR3 consists of 14 residues. The V and J ends lost 2 bases and 7 bases, in that order; junction bases with no gene match: 7. Germline V gene data show CDR1 as GTSNPN and CDR2 as SVGIG (reference sequence). CDR3 DNA sequence: TGTGCCTGGAGTCAACAGACAGGGGCACAGCCCCAGCATTTT. This codes for CAWSQQTGAQPQHF. Looking up the rest from reference TRBV30 and TRBJ1-5 gives the full variable domain: SQTIHQWPATLVQPVGSPLSLECTVEGTSNPNLYWYRQAAGRGLQLLFYSVGIGQISSEVPQNLSASRPQDRQFILSSKKLLLSDSGFYLCAWSQQTGAQPQHFGDGTRLSIL.

In DNA, the CDR3 is TGTGCCAGCAGCTTGGGCGGGGGGATGAACACTGAAGCTTTCTTT. Translation: CASSLGGGMNTEAFF. The chain has TRBV5-6 and TRBJ1-1, with TRBD1 as a possible D gene (5 bases). The CDR3 is 15 residues long. The V end was cut by 0 bases, the J end by 0 bases, with 9 bases between. The germline V gene encodes CDR1 SGHDT and CDR2 YYEEEE.

The V and J genes are TRBV5-6 and TRBJ1-2, with 8 bases matching TRBD1. Germline V gene data show CDR1 as SGHDT and CDR2 as YYEEEE. V lost 4 bases to trimming and J lost 1 base; unmatched junction nucleotides: 6. The CDR3 covers 15 residues. This CDR3 reads CASSPWDRINYGYTF. The CDR3 coding sequence is TGTGCCAGCAGCCCCTGGGACAGGATTAACTATGGCTACACCTTC.

This rearrangement joins TRBV5-1 to TRBJ2-3; D not certain. The V and J ends lost 5 bases and 2 bases respectively, with 15 bases between them. Germline V lookup: CDR1 SGHRS, CDR2 YFSETQ. The CDR3 has 15 residues. CDR3 in DNA: TGCGCCAGCAGATTAGCTAGTCTCCTCACAGATACGCAGTATTTT. It encodes CASRLASLLTDTQYF.

The CDR3 DNA sequence: TGCGCCAGCAGCTCCACAGGACAGGGCCAAGAGACCCAGTACTTC. Protein sequence: CASSSTGQGQETQYF. The chain links TRBV5-1 to TRBJ2-5; TRBD1 agrees at 8 bases. Germline CDR1 SGHRS, CDR2 YFSETQ. With 3 bases clipped from V and 1 base from J, the junction kept 5 bases outside the gene matches. This CDR3 spans 15 amino acids.

V and J are TRBV4-3 and TRBJ1-4; the match to TRBD1 covers 7 bases. Trimming cost V 6 bases and J 4 bases; bases outside gene matches: 11. The germline V gene encodes CDR1 LGHNA and CDR2 YSLEER. This CDR3 contains 16 residues. DNA for the CDR3: TGCGCCAGCAGTCTCCATCCCGGGACAGATAATGAAAAACTGTTTTTT. Residues: CASSLHPGTDNEKLFF.

Concerning this clone: A read error may account for a junction end that differs from germline. The chain recombines TRBV28 with TRBJ1-2; D may be TRBD1 (5 bases). From germline, CDR1 is MDHEN and CDR2 SYDVKM. The CDR3 is made up of 14 amino acids. This CDR3 reads CASRLYGGGYGYTF. CDR3 coding DNA: TGTGCCAGCAGATTATATGGGGGAGGCTATGGCTACACCTTC.

The chain combines TRBV29-1 with TRBJ2-7, with 11 positions matching TRBD1. The CDR3 has 14 residues. V lost 6 bases to trimming and J lost 1 base; unmatched junction nucleotides: 5. Germline CDR1 SQVTM, CDR2 ANQGSEA. For the CDR3, the DNA is TGCAGCGTGGGGGGGACAGGGGGGTCCTACGAGCAGTACTTC. This gives the protein CSVGGTGGSYEQYF.